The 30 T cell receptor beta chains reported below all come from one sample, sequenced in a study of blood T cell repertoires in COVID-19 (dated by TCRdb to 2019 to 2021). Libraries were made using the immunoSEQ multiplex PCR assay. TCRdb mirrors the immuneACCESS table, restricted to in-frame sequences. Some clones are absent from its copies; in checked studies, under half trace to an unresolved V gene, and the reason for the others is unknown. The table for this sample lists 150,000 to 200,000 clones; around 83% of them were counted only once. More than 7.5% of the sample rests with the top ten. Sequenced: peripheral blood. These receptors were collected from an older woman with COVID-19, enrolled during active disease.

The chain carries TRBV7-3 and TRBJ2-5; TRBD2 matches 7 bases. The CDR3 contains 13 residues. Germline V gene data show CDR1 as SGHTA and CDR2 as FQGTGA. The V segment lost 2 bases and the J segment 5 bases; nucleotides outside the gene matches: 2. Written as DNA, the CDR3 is TGTGCCAGCAGCTTAGCGGGAGTTGAGACCCAGTACTTC. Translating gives CASSLAGVETQYF. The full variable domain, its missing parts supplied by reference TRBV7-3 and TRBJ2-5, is GAGVSQTPSNKVTEKGKYVELRCDPISGHTALYWYRQSLGQGPEFLIYFQGTGAADDSGLPNDRFFAVRPEGSVSTLKIQRTERGDSAVYLCASSLAGVETQYFGPGTRLLVL.

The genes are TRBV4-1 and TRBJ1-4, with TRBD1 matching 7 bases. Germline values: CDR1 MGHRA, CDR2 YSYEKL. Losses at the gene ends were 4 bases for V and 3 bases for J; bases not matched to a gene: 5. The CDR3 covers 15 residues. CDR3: CASSPAGTANEKLFF. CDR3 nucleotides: TGCGCCAGCAGCCCGGCCGGGACAGCTAATGAAAAACTGTTTTTT.

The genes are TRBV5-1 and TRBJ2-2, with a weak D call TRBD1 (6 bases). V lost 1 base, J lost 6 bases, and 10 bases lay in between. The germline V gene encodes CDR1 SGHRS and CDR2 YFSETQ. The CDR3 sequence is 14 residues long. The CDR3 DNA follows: TGCGCCAGCAGCTTGATTGGGGGCTCCGGGGAGCTGTTTTTT. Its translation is CASSLIGGSGELFF.

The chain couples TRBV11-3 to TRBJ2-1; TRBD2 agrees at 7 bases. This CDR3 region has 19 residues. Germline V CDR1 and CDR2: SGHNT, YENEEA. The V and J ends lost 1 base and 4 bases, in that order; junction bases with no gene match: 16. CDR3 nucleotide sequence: TGTGCCAGCAGCTTAGGGGGGGGGATCAGCCCCTCACCTTACAATGAGCAGTTCTTC. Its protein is CASSLGGGISPSPYNEQFF.

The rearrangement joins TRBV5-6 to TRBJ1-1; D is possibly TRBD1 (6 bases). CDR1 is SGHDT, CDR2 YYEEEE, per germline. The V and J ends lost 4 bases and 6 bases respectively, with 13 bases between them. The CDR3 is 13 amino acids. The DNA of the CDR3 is TGTGCCAGCAGCCCTCAGGGGATCCCTGAAGCTTTCTTT. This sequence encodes CASSPQGIPEAFF.

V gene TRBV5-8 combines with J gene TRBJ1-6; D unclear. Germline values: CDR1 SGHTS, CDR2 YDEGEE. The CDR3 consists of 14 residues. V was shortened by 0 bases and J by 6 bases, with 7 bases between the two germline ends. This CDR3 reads CASSLGTVNSPLHF. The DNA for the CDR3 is TGTGCCAGCAGCTTGGGTACAGTTAATTCACCCCTCCACTTT.

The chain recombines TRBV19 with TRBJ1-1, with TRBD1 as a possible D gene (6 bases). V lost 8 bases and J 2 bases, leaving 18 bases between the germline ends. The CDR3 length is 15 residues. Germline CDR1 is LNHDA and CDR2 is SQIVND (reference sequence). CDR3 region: CASGSQGHRNTEAFF. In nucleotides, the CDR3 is TGTGCCAGTGGAAGTCAGGGACATCGTAACACTGAAGCTTTCTTT.

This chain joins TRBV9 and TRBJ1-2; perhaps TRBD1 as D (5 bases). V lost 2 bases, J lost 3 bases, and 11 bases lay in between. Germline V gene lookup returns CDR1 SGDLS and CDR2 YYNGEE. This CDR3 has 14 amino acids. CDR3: CASSVGQGDYGYTF. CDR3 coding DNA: TGTGCCAGCAGCGTTGGCCAGGGTGACTATGGCTACACCTTC.

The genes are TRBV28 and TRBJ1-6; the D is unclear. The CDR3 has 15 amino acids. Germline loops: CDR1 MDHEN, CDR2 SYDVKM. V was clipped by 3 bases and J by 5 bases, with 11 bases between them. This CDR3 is CASSFAGADNSPLHF. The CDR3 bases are TGTGCCAGCAGTTTCGCTGGAGCGGATAATTCACCCCTCCACTTT.

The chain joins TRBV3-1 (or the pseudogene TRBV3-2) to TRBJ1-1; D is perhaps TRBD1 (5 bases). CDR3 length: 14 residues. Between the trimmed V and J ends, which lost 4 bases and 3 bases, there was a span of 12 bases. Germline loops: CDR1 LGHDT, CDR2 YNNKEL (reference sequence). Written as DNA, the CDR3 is TGTGCCAGCAGCCCGGGGCGGGGGGACACTGAAGCTTTCTTT. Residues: CASSPGRGDTEAFF.

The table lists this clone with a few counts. This CDR3 is CASTAEGVNTEAFF. The CDR3 DNA follows: TGTGCCAGCACCGCGGAAGGGGTGAACACTGAAGCTTTCTTT. The chain links TRBV2 to TRBJ1-1, with D perhaps TRBD1 (5 bases). The CDR3 is 14 residues long. V was trimmed by 7 bases and J by 0 bases, leaving 12 bases between them. Germline V gene data show CDR1 as SNHLY and CDR2 as FYNNEI.

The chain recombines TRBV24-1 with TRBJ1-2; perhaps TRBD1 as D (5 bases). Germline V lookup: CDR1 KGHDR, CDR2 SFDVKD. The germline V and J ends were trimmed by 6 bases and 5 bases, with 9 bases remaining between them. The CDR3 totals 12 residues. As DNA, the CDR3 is TGTGCCACCAGTCCAGGGCGATATGGCTACACCTTC. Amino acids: CATSPGRYGYTF.

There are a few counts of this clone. CDR3 protein: CSASIPLAGGPNEQYF. For the CDR3, the DNA is TGCAGTGCTAGTATCCCCCTAGCGGGAGGACCTAACGAGCAGTACTTC. The gene calls are TRBV20-1 and TRBJ2-7; 11 bases are shared with TRBD2. Germline V gene lookup returns CDR1 DFQATT and CDR2 SNEGSKA (reference sequence). The CDR3 is made up of 16 amino acids. Unmatched junction bases numbered 12, after V lost 3 bases and J lost 5 bases.

The CDR3 DNA sequence: TGTGCCAGCCGATGGGACAGGGGGACTGAAGCTTTCTTT. Translating gives CASRWDRGTEAFF. The rearrangement uses TRBV19 and TRBJ1-1; 11 nucleotides align to TRBD1. Germline CDR1 is LNHDA and CDR2 is SQIVND (reference sequence). The CDR3 runs to 13 residues. The V gene end was trimmed by 9 bases and the J gene end by 5 bases; junction bases not matched to a gene: 5. Using reference TRBV19 and TRBJ1-1 for the parts outside the CDR3, the full variable domain is DGGITQSPKYLFRKEGQNVTLSCEQNLNHDAMYWYRQDPGQGLRLIYYSQIVNDFQKGDIAEGYSVSREKKESFPLTVTSAQKNPTAFYLCASRWDRGTEAFFGQGTRLTVV.

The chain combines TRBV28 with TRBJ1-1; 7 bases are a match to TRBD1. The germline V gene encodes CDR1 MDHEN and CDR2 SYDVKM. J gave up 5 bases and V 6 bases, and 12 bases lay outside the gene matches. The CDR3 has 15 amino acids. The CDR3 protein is CASRPPGAGGTEAFF. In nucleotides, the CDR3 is TGTGCCAGCAGACCCCCCGGGGCAGGGGGAACTGAAGCTTTCTTT.

In nucleotides, the CDR3 is TGTGCCAGCAGCTTTGGTAGCGGGGGCTACGAGCAGTACTTC. Residues: CASSFGSGGYEQYF. The rearrangement uses TRBV5-4 and TRBJ2-7; TRBD2 matches at 9 bases. Germline assignment: CDR1 SGHNT and CDR2 YYREEE (reference sequence). CDR3 length equals 14 residues. V shed 2 bases, J shed 3 bases, and the junction held 3 bases outside the gene matches.

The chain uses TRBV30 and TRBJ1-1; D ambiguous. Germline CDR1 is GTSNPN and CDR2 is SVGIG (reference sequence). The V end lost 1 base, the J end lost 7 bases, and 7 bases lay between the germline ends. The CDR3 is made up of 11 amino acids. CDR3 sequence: CAWSAGIEAFF. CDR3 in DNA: TGTGCCTGGAGTGCAGGAATTGAAGCTTTCTTT.

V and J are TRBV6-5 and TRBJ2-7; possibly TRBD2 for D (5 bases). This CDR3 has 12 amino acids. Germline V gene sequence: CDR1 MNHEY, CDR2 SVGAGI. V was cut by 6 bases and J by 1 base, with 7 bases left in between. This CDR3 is CASSPGSYEQYF. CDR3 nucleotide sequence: TGTGCCAGCAGCCCGGGGTCCTACGAGCAGTACTTC.

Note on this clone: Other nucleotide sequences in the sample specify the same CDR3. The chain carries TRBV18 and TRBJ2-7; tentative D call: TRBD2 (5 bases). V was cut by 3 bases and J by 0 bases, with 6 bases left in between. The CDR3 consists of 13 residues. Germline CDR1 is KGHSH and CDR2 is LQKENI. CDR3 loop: CASSPGVSYEQYF. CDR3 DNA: TGTGCCAGCTCACCCGGGGTCTCCTACGAGCAGTACTTC.

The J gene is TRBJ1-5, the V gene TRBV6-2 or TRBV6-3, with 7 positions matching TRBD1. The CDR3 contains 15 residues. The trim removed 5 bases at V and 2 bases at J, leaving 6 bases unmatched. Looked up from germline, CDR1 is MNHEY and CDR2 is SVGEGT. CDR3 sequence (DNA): TGTGCCAGCAGTCGACAGGGTTCCCGCAATCAGCCCCAGCATTTT. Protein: CASSRQGSRNQPQHF.

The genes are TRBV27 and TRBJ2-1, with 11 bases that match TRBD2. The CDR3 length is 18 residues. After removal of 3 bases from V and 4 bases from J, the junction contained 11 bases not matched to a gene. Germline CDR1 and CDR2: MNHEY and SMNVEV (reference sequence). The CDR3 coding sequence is TGTGCCAGCAGTTTTAGGGTAGCGGGAGGGATGGTTTACAATGAGCAGTTCTTC. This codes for CASSFRVAGGMVYNEQFF.

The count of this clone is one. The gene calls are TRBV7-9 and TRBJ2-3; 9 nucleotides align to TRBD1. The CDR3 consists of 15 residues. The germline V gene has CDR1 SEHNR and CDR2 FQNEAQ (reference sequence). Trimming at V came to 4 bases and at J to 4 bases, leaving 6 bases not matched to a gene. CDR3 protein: CASSSRDRESDTQYF. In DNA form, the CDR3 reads TGTGCCAGCAGCTCCCGGGACAGGGAGTCAGATACGCAGTATTTT. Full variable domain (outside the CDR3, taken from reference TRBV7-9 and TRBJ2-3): DTGVSQNPRHKITKRGQNVTFRCDPISEHNRLYWYRQTLGQGPEFLTYFQNEAQLEKSRLLSDRFSAERPKGSFSTLEIQRTEQGDSAMYLCASSSRDRESDTQYFGPGTRLTVL.

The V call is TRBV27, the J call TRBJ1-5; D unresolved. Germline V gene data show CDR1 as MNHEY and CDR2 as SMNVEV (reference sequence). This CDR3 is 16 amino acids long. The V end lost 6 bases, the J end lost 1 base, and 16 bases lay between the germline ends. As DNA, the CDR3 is TGTGCCAGCAGGTCTTACTCCGTTCCCAGCAATCAGCCCCAGCATTTT. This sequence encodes CASRSYSVPSNQPQHF.

The CDR3 protein is CASGFSGANVLTF. In nucleotides, the CDR3 is TGTGCTAGTGGCTTCTCTGGGGCCAACGTCCTGACTTTC. The gene calls are TRBV12-5 and TRBJ2-6; D is unclear. Looked up from germline, CDR1 is LGHNT and CDR2 is FRNRAP. V was cut by 6 bases and J by 0 bases, with 3 bases left in between. This CDR3 contains 13 residues.

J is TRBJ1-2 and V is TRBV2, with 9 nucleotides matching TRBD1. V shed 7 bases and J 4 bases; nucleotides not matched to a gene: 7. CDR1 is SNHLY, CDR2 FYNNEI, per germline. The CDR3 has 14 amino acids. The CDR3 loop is CASTPDRGVYGYTF. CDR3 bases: TGTGCCAGCACTCCTGACAGGGGGGTCTATGGCTACACCTTC.

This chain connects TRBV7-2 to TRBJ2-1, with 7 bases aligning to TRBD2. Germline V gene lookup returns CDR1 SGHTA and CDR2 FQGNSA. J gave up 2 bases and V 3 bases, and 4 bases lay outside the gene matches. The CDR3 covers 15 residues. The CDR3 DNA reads TGTGCCAGCAGCTTGGGGGGGGGTACCTACAATGAGCAGTTCTTC. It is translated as CASSLGGGTYNEQFF.

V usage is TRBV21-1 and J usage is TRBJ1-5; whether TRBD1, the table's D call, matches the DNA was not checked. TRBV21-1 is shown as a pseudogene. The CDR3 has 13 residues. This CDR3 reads CASSRLQGRPQHF. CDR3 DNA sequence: TGTGCCAGCAGCAGATTACAGGGTCGGCCCCAGCATTTT.

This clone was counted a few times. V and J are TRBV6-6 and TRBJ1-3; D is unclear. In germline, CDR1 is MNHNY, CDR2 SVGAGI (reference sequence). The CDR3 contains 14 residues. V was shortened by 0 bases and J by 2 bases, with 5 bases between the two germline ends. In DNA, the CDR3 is TGTGCCAGCAGTTACTCAACAGCTGGAAACACCATATATTTT. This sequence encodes CASSYSTAGNTIYF.

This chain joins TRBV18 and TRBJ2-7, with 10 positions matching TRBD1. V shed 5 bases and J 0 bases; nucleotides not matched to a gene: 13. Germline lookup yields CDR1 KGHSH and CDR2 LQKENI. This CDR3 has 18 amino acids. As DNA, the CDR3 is TGTGCCAGCTCATCAAAAGCCGGGACAGGGGAGTACTCCTACGAGCAGTACTTC. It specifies CASSSKAGTGEYSYEQYF.

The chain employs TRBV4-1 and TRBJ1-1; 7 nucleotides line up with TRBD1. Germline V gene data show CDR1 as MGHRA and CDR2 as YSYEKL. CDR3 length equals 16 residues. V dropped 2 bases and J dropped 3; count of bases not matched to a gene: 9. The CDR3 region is CASSQSRGLGDTEAFF. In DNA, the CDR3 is TGCGCCAGCAGCCAATCGAGGGGGCTGGGAGACACTGAAGCTTTCTTT.